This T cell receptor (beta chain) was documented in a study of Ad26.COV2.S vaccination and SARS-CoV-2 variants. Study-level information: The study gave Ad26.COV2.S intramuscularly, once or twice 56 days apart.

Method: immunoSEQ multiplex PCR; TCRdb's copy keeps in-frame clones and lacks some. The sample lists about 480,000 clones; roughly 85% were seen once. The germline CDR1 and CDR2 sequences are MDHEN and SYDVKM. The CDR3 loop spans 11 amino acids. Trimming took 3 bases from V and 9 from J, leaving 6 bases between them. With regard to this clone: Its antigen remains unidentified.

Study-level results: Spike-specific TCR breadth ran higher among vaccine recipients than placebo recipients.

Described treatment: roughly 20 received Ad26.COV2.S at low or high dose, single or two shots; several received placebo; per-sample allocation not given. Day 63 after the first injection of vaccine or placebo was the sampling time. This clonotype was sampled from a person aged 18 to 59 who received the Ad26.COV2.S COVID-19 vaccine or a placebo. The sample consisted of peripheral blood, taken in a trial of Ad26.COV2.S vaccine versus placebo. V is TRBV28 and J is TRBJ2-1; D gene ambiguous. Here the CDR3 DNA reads TGTGCCAGCAGTTTGACGACTGAGCAGTTCTTC. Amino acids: CASSLTTEQFF.